This T cell receptor beta chain was profiled in a study of blood T cell repertoires in COVID-19. Study details: The United States, Italy and Spain were the sources of the acute and convalescent COVID-19 samples. The analysed material was cDNA or gDNA that came from T cells, B-cell-depleted T cells, or PBMCs.

The CDR3 runs to 13 residues. Germline CDR1 reads DFQATT; CDR2 reads SNEGSKA (reference sequence). The V gene end was trimmed by 6 bases and the J gene end by 8 bases; junction bases not matched to a gene: 12. Original processing notes: From reference gene primer amplification, estimates of nucleated cell counts were derived. The table came from immunoSEQ multiplex PCR; TCRdb's copy has only in-frame clones and leaves some out. V and J calls plus clone size are reproduced from that table; the DNA served to infer D and trimming. The repertoire includes some 150,000 clones, 84% of them detected once, and more than 40% sits in the top ten.

The chain carries TRBV20-1 and TRBJ1-2, with 7 bases matching TRBD1. This receptor was taken from a human donor in a cohort sampled during active COVID-19. What was sequenced was peripheral blood. The CDR3 sequence is CSASRRDRVGYTF. CDR3 sequence (DNA): TGCAGTGCCAGTCGGAGAGACAGGGTGGGCTACACCTTC.